The entry below describes one T cell receptor beta chain. This clonotype was detected many times. No cognate antigen has been identified for it. Base qualities are not provided; no much larger clone lies one nucleotide away. This sample stems from a study of CD8 T cells in ankylosing spondylitis (dated by TCRdb to 2015 to 2018). Looking at the study overall: The study profiled T cell receptor beta repertoires in healthy donors and ankylosing spondylitis patients to find disease-linked TCR variants. The full study cohort comprised roughly 24 ankylosing spondylitis patients and some 100 healthy donors. Peripheral blood was sampled, and synovial fluid was additionally collected from ankylosing spondylitis patients. Study-level results and caveats: Significant enrichment of the disease-linked clones was reported in matched synovial fluid samples from ankylosing spondylitis patients. The disease-linked clones showed a CD8+ phenotype and occurred at relatively low frequencies in peripheral blood. A TCR beta motif of fewer than 10 highly homologous amino acid variants appeared characteristic of blood from ankylosing spondylitis patients. Some motif variants had previously been reported in the synovial fluid and blood of reactive arthritis patients, which suggests shared mechanisms of disease initiation.

CDR1 and CDR2, per the germline V gene, are ENHRY and SYGVKD. Measured from the cysteine to the phenylalanine, the CDR3 is 12 residues long. Only the CDR3 DNA stays, 36 bases, in frame from base 1. The V and J ends are trimmed by 2 bases and 4 bases, leaving 5 bases between them. The sequencer was an Illumina HiSeq 2500. Quantitative 5'-RACE with molecular barcodes was the method used to prepare the TCR beta libraries. Concerning the study's data processing: Disease-linked TCR variants were identified with a new computational method built on a probabilistic model of VDJ rearrangement. The public sequencing data were trimmed at Q25 with fastp and processed into clonotypes with MiXCR by TCRdb, which kept only in-frame beta chains. One record per CDR3 amino acid sequence lists the most common genes and DNA. The V and J calls come from TCRdb's annotation, not from the publication. The sample table shows about 170,000 distinct CDR3 sequences, and approximately 20% are seen once. In total, the top ten clones hold over 7% of the sample.

The clonotype originates from a male donor with ankylosing spondylitis or in good health (not recorded which). Source material: blood, either unsorted or a sorted T cell fraction (not recorded which). The rearrangement combines TRBV10-3 with TRBJ1-1; no D segment can be confidently identified. The CDR3 has the sequence CAISERSTEAFF. DNA sequence: TGTGCCATCAGTGAGCGGAGCACTGAAGCTTTCTTT.